Listed here are 25 T cell receptor beta chains from one sample, sequenced in a study of Ad26.COV2.S vaccination and SARS-CoV-2 variants. The treatment: roughly 20 received Ad26.COV2.S at low or high dose, single or two shots; 5 received placebo; per-sample allocation not given. Each sample was drawn 63 days after the first injection (of vaccine or placebo). The repertoire was sequenced with immunoSEQ multiplex PCR; TCRdb's copy has only in-frame clones and lacks some. The repertoire consists of about 350,000 clones, with 75% to 90% occurring once and the leading ten covering roughly 10%. The sample in question was peripheral blood, obtained in a trial of Ad26.COV2.S vaccine versus placebo. These receptors were collected from a person between 18 and 59 years old who received the Ad26.COV2.S COVID-19 vaccine or a placebo.

This chain links TRBV7-9 with TRBJ2-2; D is unclear. Looked up from germline, CDR1 is SEHNR and CDR2 is FQNEAQ (reference sequence). This CDR3 region has 12 residues. Trimming pared 5 bases from V and 8 bases from J, leaving 9 bases between. CDR3 coding DNA: TGTGCCAGCAGCCACCTCCCAGGGGAGCTGTTTTTT. This gives the protein CASSHLPGELFF.

The chain is built from TRBV7-2 and TRBJ1-1; D might be TRBD1 (6 bases). The CDR3 runs 14 residues. V lost 2 bases and J 1 base, leaving 8 bases between the germline ends. Germline CDR1 is SGHTA and CDR2 is FQGNSA. CDR3 in amino acids: CASSLKGENTEAFF. The DNA of the CDR3 is TGTGCCAGCAGCTTAAAGGGGGAGAACACTGAAGCTTTCTTT.

The chain combines TRBV6-5 with TRBJ2-7; weak D call: TRBD1 (6 bases). There are 14 residues in the CDR3. Germline V gene lookup returns CDR1 MNHEY and CDR2 SVGAGI. Trimming cost V 6 bases and J 6 bases, with 18 bases left between them. The CDR3, as DNA: TGTGCCAGCAGCCTCTCGGGTACAGGGATCGAGCAGTACTTC. It is translated as CASSLSGTGIEQYF.

The chain is built from TRBV27 and TRBJ1-2, with a weak D call TRBD1 (6 bases). V was trimmed by 8 bases and J by 8 bases, leaving 18 bases between them. Per germline, CDR1 MNHEY and CDR2 SMNVEV (reference sequence). The CDR3 is 13 amino acids. The CDR3 loop is CASGFTGYEGYTF. The CDR3 DNA reads TGTGCCAGCGGATTTACAGGGTACGAAGGCTACACCTTC.

V usage is TRBV4-2 and J usage is TRBJ2-3; TRBD2 matches at 7 bases. Germline loops: CDR1 LGHNA, CDR2 YNFKEQ. The CDR3 totals 13 residues. Unmatched junction bases numbered 5, after V lost 9 bases and J lost 2 bases. Here the CDR3 DNA reads TGTGCCAGTGGGGGGGGGACCACAGATACGCAGTATTTT. It translates to CASGGGTTDTQYF.

This chain links TRBV4-2 with TRBJ2-7, with 8 nucleotides matching TRBD1. The CDR3 is made up of 15 amino acids. J was trimmed by 2 bases and V by 4 bases; bases with no gene match: 7. Germline V gene sequence: CDR1 LGHNA, CDR2 YNFKEQ. The CDR3 region is CASSPQGATPYEQYF. CDR3 coding DNA: TGTGCCAGCAGCCCCCAGGGGGCCACCCCCTACGAGCAGTACTTC.

This clone was seen once. The J gene is TRBJ2-5, the V gene TRBV5-1, with TRBD2 matching over 8 bases. The junction had 9 bases not matched to a gene; V was cut back by 0 bases and J by 5 bases. Germline assignment: CDR1 SGHRS and CDR2 YFSETQ. This CDR3 comprises 16 residues. For the CDR3, the DNA is TGCGCCAGCAGCTTGGGTCCGAGCGGGGGATTTGAGACCCAGTACTTC. It codes for CASSLGPSGGFETQYF. The full variable domain, in which reference TRBV5-1 and TRBJ2-5 provide the parts outside the CDR3, is KAGVTQTPRYLIKTRGQQVTLSCSPISGHRSVSWYQQTPGQGLQFLFEYFSETQRNKGNFPGRFSGRQFSNSRSEMNVSTLELGDSALYLCASSLGPSGGFETQYFGPGTRLLVL.

The chain couples TRBV21-1 to TRBJ2-3; the table's D call, TRBD1, was not checked against the DNA. TRBV21-1 is labeled a pseudogene. CDR3 length equals 14 residues. The CDR3 region is CASTGTGGTDTQYF. DNA for the CDR3: TGTGCCAGCACCGGGACAGGGGGCACAGATACGCAGTATTTT.

The rearrangement joins TRBV19 to TRBJ1-6; D is perhaps TRBD1 (5 bases). Trimming pared 5 bases from V and 7 bases from J, leaving 18 bases between. Germline lookup yields CDR1 LNHDA and CDR2 SQIVND (reference sequence). The CDR3 totals 16 residues. The CDR3 loop is CASSGLDAGKNSPLHF. The CDR3, as DNA: TGTGCCAGTAGTGGCCTTGACGCAGGGAAAAATTCACCCCTCCACTTT. The entire variable domain, with the rest obtained from reference TRBV19 and TRBJ1-6, is as follows: DGGITQSPKYLFRKEGQNVTLSCEQNLNHDAMYWYRQDPGQGLRLIYYSQIVNDFQKGDIAEGYSVSREKKESFPLTVTSAQKNPTAFYLCASSGLDAGKNSPLHFGNGTRLTVT.

The chain links TRBV5-6 to TRBJ2-3, with 8 bases aligning to TRBD2. The CDR3 has 16 amino acids. Trimming cost V 0 bases and J 0 bases; bases outside gene matches: 3. Germline V gene sequence: CDR1 SGHDT, CDR2 YYEEEE. CDR3 amino acids: CASSLVLAASTDTQYF. The CDR3 DNA sequence: TGTGCCAGCAGCTTGGTACTAGCGGCTAGCACAGATACGCAGTATTTT. Supplemented by reference TRBV5-6 and TRBJ2-3, the full variable domain reads DAGVTQSPTHLIKTRGQQVTLRCSPKSGHDTVSWYQQALGQGPQFIFQYYEEEERQRGNFPDRFSGHQFPNYSSELNVNALLLGDSALYLCASSLVLAASTDTQYFGPGTRLTVL.

CDR3 in DNA: TGTGCCAGCAGCAAAGTGGCCCACTACGAGCAGTACTTC. Amino acids: CASSKVAHYEQYF. The chain employs TRBV21-1 and TRBJ2-7; TRBD1, the D gene given by the table, was not confirmed from the DNA. TRBV21-1 is reported as a pseudogene. The CDR3 length is 13 residues.

In its sample, this clone was seen a few times. The CDR3 loop reads CASSLAPDSGRNTDTQYF. For the CDR3, the DNA is TGCGCCAGCAGCTTGGCCCCTGATAGCGGGAGGAACACAGATACGCAGTATTTT. This chain connects TRBV5-1 to TRBJ2-3; 10 nucleotides match TRBD2. The germline V gene has CDR1 SGHRS and CDR2 YFSETQ. This CDR3 comprises 18 residues. V lost 0 bases to trimming and J lost 2 bases; unmatched junction nucleotides: 9.

In its sample, this clone was seen a few times. Additional DNA sequences in this sample encode the identical CDR3. V usage is TRBV3-1 (or the pseudogene TRBV3-2) and J usage is TRBJ2-2; D not certain. The CDR3 runs to 14 residues. V lost 6 bases to trimming and J lost 2 bases, with 10 bases between them. Germline assignment: CDR1 LGHDT and CDR2 YNNKEL (reference sequence). The CDR3 loop is CASRPDGNTGELFF. CDR3 nucleotides: TGTGCCAGCAGACCGGACGGTAACACCGGGGAGCTGTTTTTT.

This clone occurred once. The V and J genes are TRBV18 and TRBJ2-3; possibly TRBD1 for D (6 bases). Germline-derived CDR1 and CDR2 are KGHSH and LQKENI. Trimming removed 1 base at V and 4 bases at J, with 15 bases between. CDR3 size: 16 residues. The CDR3 loop is CASSPQRDTSPDTQYF. The CDR3 nucleotides read TGTGCCAGCTCACCACAACGGGACACCTCTCCAGATACGCAGTATTTT.

This sequence joins TRBV3-1 (or the pseudogene TRBV3-2) and TRBJ1-2; D is unresolved. Germline V gene sequence: CDR1 LGHDT, CDR2 YNNKEL (reference sequence). The germline V and J ends were trimmed by 0 bases and 6 bases, with 11 bases remaining between them. The CDR3 consists of 14 residues. The CDR3 loop is CASSQELGRDGYTF. CDR3 DNA sequence: TGTGCCAGCAGCCAAGAGTTAGGGCGCGATGGCTACACCTTC.

The rearrangement joins TRBV2 to TRBJ2-3, with D tentatively TRBD1 (6 bases). V lost 5 bases, J lost 4 bases, and 13 bases lay in between. CDR1 is SNHLY and CDR2 is FYNNEI in the germline V gene. The CDR3 loop spans 14 amino acids. The CDR3 bases are TGTGCCAGCAGTCTGCGTTCAGGGGCAGATACGCAGTATTTT. This codes for CASSLRSGADTQYF.

The rearrangement links TRBV4-1 to TRBJ1-3, with 9 bases lining up with TRBD1. The germline gives CDR1 MGHRA, CDR2 YSYEKL. The CDR3 contains 15 residues. Losses at the gene ends were 3 bases for V and 5 bases for J; bases not matched to a gene: 5. CDR3 region: CASSQEDRGRNTIYF. The CDR3 DNA is TGCGCCAGCAGCCAGGAAGACAGGGGGAGAAACACCATATATTTT.

This clone was picked up a small number of times. The V gene is TRBV5-6, the J gene TRBJ1-2, with TRBD1 as a possible D gene (6 bases). The V gene lost 5 bases and the J gene lost 4 bases, with 12 bases spanning the gap. The CDR3 is 13 residues long. The germline CDR1 and CDR2 sequences are SGHDT and YYEEEE. CDR3 sequence (DNA): TGTGCCAGCAGTAGGGGGGCTGGCTATGGCTACACCTTC. The encoded protein is CASSRGAGYGYTF.

The chain links TRBV7-8 to TRBJ2-7; D not resolved. This CDR3 region has 16 residues. Germline assignment: CDR1 SGHVS and CDR2 FQNEAQ. The germline V and J ends were trimmed by 5 bases and 1 base, with 18 bases remaining between them. CDR3 sequence (DNA): TGTGCCAGCAGCCGCCACGGGCGGACCGCTTCCTACGAGCAGTACTTC. Translation gives CASSRHGRTASYEQYF. Using reference TRBV7-8 and TRBJ2-7 for the parts outside the CDR3, the full variable domain is GAGVSQSPRYKVAKRGQDVALRCDPISGHVSLFWYQQALGQGPEFLTYFQNEAQLDKSGLPSDRFFAERPEGSVSTLKIQRTQQEDSAVYLCASSRHGRTASYEQYFGPGTRLTVT.

The chain combines TRBV9 with TRBJ1-1; TRBD1 might be the D (5 bases). Germline CDR1 SGDLS, CDR2 YYNGEE. V was shortened by 3 bases and J by 7 bases, with 19 bases between the two germline ends. The CDR3 spans 15 residues. The CDR3 DNA follows: TGTGCCAGCAGCGCGAACCGGGACGGTGGTGATGAAGCTTTCTTT. The encoded protein is CASSANRDGGDEAFF. The full variable domain, with the rest looked up from reference TRBV9 and TRBJ1-1, is DSGVTQTPKHLITATGQRVTLRCSPRSGDLSVYWYQQSLDQGLQFLIQYYNGEERAKGNILERFSAQQFPDLHSELNLSSLELGDSALYFCASSANRDGGDEAFFGQGTRLTVV.

The chain is built from TRBV7-9 and TRBJ2-5, with 7 nucleotides matching TRBD2. The CDR3 consists of 14 residues. Germline CDR1 and CDR2: SEHNR and FQNEAQ (reference sequence). The junction had 2 bases not matched to a gene; V was cut back by 1 base and J by 3 bases. CDR3 nucleotide sequence: TGTGCCAGCAGCTTAGAACTAGCGAAAGAGACCCAGTACTTC. Translating it yields CASSLELAKETQYF.

This clone was found once. This chain's CDR3 is CASSQGQITGELFF. In nucleotides, the CDR3 is TGCGCCAGCAGCCAAGGACAGATCACCGGGGAGCTGTTTTTT. The genes are TRBV4-3 and TRBJ2-2; D might be TRBD1 (5 bases). V was trimmed by 1 base and J by 4 bases, leaving 7 bases between them. The CDR3 totals 14 residues. Germline V gene sequence: CDR1 LGHNA, CDR2 YSLEER.

Regarding this clone: The same CDR3 can be traced to other DNA sequences in this sample. The chain uses TRBV6-2 or TRBV6-3 and TRBJ2-1; 9 bases match TRBD1. This CDR3 contains 16 residues. V shed 0 bases, J shed 3 bases, and the junction held 3 bases outside the gene matches. Germline CDR1 reads MNHEY; CDR2 reads SVGEGT. The CDR3 nucleotides read TGTGCCAGCAGTTACTCACCGGGACAGGGCTACAATGAGCAGTTCTTC. This sequence encodes CASSYSPGQGYNEQFF.

The table lists this clone with a few counts. J is TRBJ1-5 and V is TRBV6-2 or TRBV6-3; D remains unclear. Trimming shortened V by 4 bases and J by 2 bases, and 9 bases separated the two germline ends. Germline V CDR1 and CDR2: MNHEY, SVGEGT. The CDR3 contains 14 residues. CDR3 residues: CASSSNSRNQPQHF. The CDR3 DNA is TGTGCCAGCAGTTCGAACAGTCGCAATCAGCCCCAGCATTTT.

V usage is TRBV3-1 (or the pseudogene TRBV3-2) and J usage is TRBJ1-4; 7 bases match TRBD1. The CDR3 consists of 15 residues. V dropped 0 bases and J dropped 5; count of bases not matched to a gene: 3. Germline CDR1 is LGHDT and CDR2 is YNNKEL (reference sequence). In DNA, the CDR3 is TGTGCCAGCAGCCAAGAACTGACAGGGAATGAAAAACTGTTTTTT. Translating it yields CASSQELTGNEKLFF.